This note documents a single T cell receptor (beta chain) sequence. The antigen remains undetermined. Trimming took 10 bases from V and 2 from J, leaving 11 bases between them. The CDR3 loop spans 12 amino acids. The V gene's germline CDR1 is MNHEY and CDR2 SVGAGI. Profiling relied on immunoSEQ multiplex PCR, and the TCRdb table lists in-frame clones only, not all of them. The top ten clones hold about a tenth of a sample with over 70,000 clones, roughly 87% of them seen once. This specimen belongs to a study of T cell responses to AZD1222 COVID-19 vaccine. Overall study results and limits: Spike-specific TCR breadth and depth were elevated following two AZD1222 doses. The donor group comprised mostly white British people and more females; the analysis possibly underestimated clonal diversity.

The starting material was peripheral blood, obtained 28 days after the second AZD1222 dose. The genes are TRBV6-5 and TRBJ1-2; a possible D gene is TRBD1 (5 bases). This receptor was identified in an adult who received the AZD1222 COVID-19 vaccine. CDR3 coding DNA: TGTGCCACCGGCGGGGGGAACTATGGCTACACCTTC. It encodes CATGGGNYGYTF.